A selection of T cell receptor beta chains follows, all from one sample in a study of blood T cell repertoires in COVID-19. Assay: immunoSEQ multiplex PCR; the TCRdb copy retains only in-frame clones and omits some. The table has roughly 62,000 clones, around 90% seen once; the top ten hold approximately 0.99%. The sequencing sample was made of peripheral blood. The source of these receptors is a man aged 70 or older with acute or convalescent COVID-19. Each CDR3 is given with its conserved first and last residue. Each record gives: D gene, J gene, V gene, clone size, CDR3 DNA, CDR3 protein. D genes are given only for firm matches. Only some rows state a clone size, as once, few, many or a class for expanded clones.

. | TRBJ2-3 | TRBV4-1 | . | TGCGCCAGCAGCCCCCCCGGGGATACGCAGTATTTT | CASSPPGDTQYF
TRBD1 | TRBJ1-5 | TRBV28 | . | TGTGCCAGCAGTATCCCACAGGGGATCAATCAGCCCCAGCATTTT | CASSIPQGINQPQHF
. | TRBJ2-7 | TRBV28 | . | TGTGCCAGCAGTTTTTCGCGGGGGCCCTCGTGGGAGCAGTACTTC | CASSFSRGPSWEQYF
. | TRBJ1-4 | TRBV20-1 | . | TGCAGTGCTAGTAGGAGTGAAAAACTGTTTTTT | CSASRSEKLFF
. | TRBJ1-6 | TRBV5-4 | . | TGTGCCAGCAGCTCTGGGGGCTTTTCTGAATCACCCCTCCACTTT | CASSSGGFSESPLHF
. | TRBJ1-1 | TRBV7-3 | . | TGTGCCAGCAGCTTAACTGGGGGGTACACTGAAGCTTTCTTT | CASSLTGGYTEAFF
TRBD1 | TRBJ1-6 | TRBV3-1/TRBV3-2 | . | TGTGCCAGCAGCCAAGTTGGGACAGGCAATTCACCCCTCCACTTT | CASSQVGTGNSPLHF
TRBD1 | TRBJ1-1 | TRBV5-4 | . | TGTGCCAGCAGCTTACGGACAGGGGGCACGGGCACTGAAGCTTTCTTT | CASSLRTGGTGTEAFF
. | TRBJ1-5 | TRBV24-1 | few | TGTGCCACCCAGGACTCAGGGAGCGGGAATCAGCCCCAGCATTTT | CATQDSGSGNQPQHF
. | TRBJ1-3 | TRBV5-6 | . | TGTGCCAGCAGCTTCCCAGGGTTCTCTGGAAACACCATATATTTT | CASSFPGFSGNTIYF
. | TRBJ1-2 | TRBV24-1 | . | TGTGCCACCAGTGACTTCCCTCGGGACACTAACTATGGCTACACCTTC | CATSDFPRDTNYGYTF
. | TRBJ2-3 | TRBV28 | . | TGTGCCAGCAAATTTATGGTCGCGGGACGCACAGATACGCAGTATTTT | CASKFMVAGRTDTQYF
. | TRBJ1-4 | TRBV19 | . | TGTGCCAGTAGTCCCTTTCCTCTAAGATCATCTAGTTCTAATGAAAAACTGTTTTTT | CASSPFPLRSSSSNEKLFF
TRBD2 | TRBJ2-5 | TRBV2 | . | TGTGCCAGGATGGGCCAACAACTAGCGGGAGAACGACCGAAGCCAGAGACCCAGTACTTC | CARMGQQLAGERPKPETQYF
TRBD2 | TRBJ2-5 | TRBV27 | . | TGTGCCAGCATGGGACTAGCGGGGGGGGAGACCCAGTACTTC | CASMGLAGGETQYF
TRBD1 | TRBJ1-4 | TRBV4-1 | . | TGCGCCAGCAGCGGAGGGGCTTATGACAGGGGGGGAGAAAAACTGTTTTTT | CASSGGAYDRGGEKLFF
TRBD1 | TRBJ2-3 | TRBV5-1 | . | TGCGCCAGCAGCTTGGGTCAGGGGGTGGATACGCAGTATTTT | CASSLGQGVDTQYF
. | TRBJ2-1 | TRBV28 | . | TGTGCCAGCGGCGGGCTACACAATGAGCAGTTCTTC | CASGGLHNEQFF
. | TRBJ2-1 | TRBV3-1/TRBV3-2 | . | TGTGCCAGCAGCCACCTTTACAATGAGCAGTTCTTC | CASSHLYNEQFF
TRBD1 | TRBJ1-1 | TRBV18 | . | TGTGCCAGCTCAATAGGGACAGGCAAGCTTAACACTGAAGCTTTCTTT | CASSIGTGKLNTEAFF
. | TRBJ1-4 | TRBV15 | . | TGTGCCACCCAGGTCGGAAATGAAAAACTGTTTTTT | CATQVGNEKLFF
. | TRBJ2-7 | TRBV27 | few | TGTGCCAGCAGTTTGAGAAGGACCGAGACCAGGGATTACTACGAGCAGTACTTC | CASSLRRTETRDYYEQYF
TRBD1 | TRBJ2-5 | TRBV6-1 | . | TGTGCCAGCAGTGAATTCGGCAGGGGGCGCCCTCAAGAGACCCAGTACTTC | CASSEFGRGRPQETQYF
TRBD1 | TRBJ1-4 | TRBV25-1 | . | TGTGCCAGCAGTAGCCGGGGACAGAAACTGTTTTTT | CASSSRGQKLFF
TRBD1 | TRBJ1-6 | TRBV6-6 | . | TGTGCCAGCACCAAGAGGACAGGGGAAGGGTCACCCCTCCACTTT | CASTKRTGEGSPLHF
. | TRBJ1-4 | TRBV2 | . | TGTGCCAGCAGCAGATCAAGTAATGAAAAACTGTTTTTT | CASSRSSNEKLFF
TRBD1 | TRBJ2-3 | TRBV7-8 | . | TGTGCCAGCAGCCAGGACAGGGGATTCACAGATACGCAGTATTTT | CASSQDRGFTDTQYF
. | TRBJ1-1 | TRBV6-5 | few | TGTGCCAGCAGGGAGACAGCGATGAACACTGAAGCTTTCTTT | CASRETAMNTEAFF
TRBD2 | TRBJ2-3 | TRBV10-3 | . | TGTGCCACCCAGACTAGCGGGAGGGGTAACACAGATACGCAGTATTTT | CATQTSGRGNTDTQYF
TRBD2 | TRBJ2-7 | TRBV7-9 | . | TGTGCCAGCAGCTTAGGGGGGACTAGCGTGTTATCCTACGAGCAGTACTTC | CASSLGGTSVLSYEQYF
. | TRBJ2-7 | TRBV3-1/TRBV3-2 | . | TGTGCCAGTCCCGGGGCGGGGCGGGCAGGTCTGGAGCAGTACTTC | CASPGAGRAGLEQYF
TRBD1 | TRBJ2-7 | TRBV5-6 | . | TGTGCCAGCAGCTTGTCCCCGGGACAGGTCTCCTACGAGCAGTACTTC | CASSLSPGQVSYEQYF
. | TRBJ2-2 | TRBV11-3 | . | TGTGCCAGCAGCTTAACAGGAGGGCGGTGGACCGGGGAGCTGTTTTTT | CASSLTGGRWTGELFF
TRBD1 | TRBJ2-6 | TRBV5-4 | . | TGTGCCAGCAGTCCAGGACAGGGGGATAGTGGGGCCAACGTCCTGACTTTC | CASSPGQGDSGANVLTF
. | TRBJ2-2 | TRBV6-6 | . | TGTGCCAGCAGTTACGCGGCAGGGCGCACCGGGGAGCTGTTTTTT | CASSYAAGRTGELFF
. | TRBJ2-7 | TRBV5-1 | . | TGCGCCAGCAGCTTGGCCGGGGGTAACAACGAGCAGTACTTC | CASSLAGGNNEQYF
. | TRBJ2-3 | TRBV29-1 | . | TGCAGCGTGGTATCTGAGGGCGTGGATACGCAGTATTTT | CSVVSEGVDTQYF
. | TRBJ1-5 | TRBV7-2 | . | TGTGCCAGCAGCGAGAGAGGAGGACAGACGGCTCAGCCCCAGCATTTT | CASSERGGQTAQPQHF
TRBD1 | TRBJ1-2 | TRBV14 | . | TGTGCCAGCAGCCAATGGGGACAGGGCGCGGTCTACACCTTC | CASSQWGQGAVYTF
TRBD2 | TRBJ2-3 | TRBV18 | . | TGTGCCAGCTCACGATCGACTAGCGGGAGTGTGGATACGCAGTATTTT | CASSRSTSGSVDTQYF
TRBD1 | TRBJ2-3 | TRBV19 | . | TGTGCCAGTAATCACGGACAGGGCTCAGATACGCAGTATTTT | CASNHGQGSDTQYF
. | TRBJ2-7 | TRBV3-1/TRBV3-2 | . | TGTGCCAGCAGCACAGGGTACGAGCAGTACTTC | CASSTGYEQYF
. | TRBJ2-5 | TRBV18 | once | TGTGCCAGCTCCAACTTGGAGACCCAGTACTTC | CASSNLETQYF
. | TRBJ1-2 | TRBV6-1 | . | TGTGCCAGCAGTGACATTCCAGGGGTCGGTGGCTACACCTTC | CASSDIPGVGGYTF
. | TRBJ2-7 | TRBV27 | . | TGTGCCAGCAGTGTTACCGGACAGAGTTCCTACGAGCAGTACTTC | CASSVTGQSSYEQYF
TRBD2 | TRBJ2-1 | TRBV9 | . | TGTGCCAGCAGCCCAACCGGGACTAGGTACAATGAGCAGTTCTTC | CASSPTGTRYNEQFF
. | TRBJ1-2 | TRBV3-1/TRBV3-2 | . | TGTGCCAGCAGTCCAACGGGGGGGACCTATGGCTACACCTTC | CASSPTGGTYGYTF
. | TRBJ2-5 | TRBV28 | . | TGTGCCAGCAGTTTATTCAACTCCCGACAGTTTCCACCGGGGACCCAGTACTTC | CASSLFNSRQFPPGTQYF